What follows are 15 T cell receptor beta chains derived from one specimen sequenced in a study of Graves' ophthalmopathy and Graves' hyperthyroidism (dated by TCRdb to 2016 to 2019). TCRdb lists the instrument as Illumina HiSeq 2000. For repertoire sequencing, the TCR beta CDR3 regions were amplified from RNA transcripts. HTBI primers and the Qiagen OneStep RT-PCR kit were used in a first-round RT-PCR, which was followed by a second-round multiplex PCR, size selection and purification. In-frame beta chains were kept once TCRdb had trimmed the public reads at Q25 with fastp and called clones with MiXCR. Here each entry gathers all rows of one CDR3 protein and keeps the most common genes and DNA. This sample has about 400,000 distinct CDR3 sequences in its table, and 18% of those were observed once. Of the sample, around 1.4% is held by the ten largest clones. The sequenced sample was peripheral blood. Source of these receptors: a woman under 30 with Graves' ophthalmopathy. Donor details come from another sample of the same person, matched by shared clones.

This clonotype was picked up a small number of times. The rearrangement uses TRBV6-1 and TRBJ1-1; D is unresolved. Trimming left V 4 bases short and J 3 bases short, with 6 bases between. Germline V CDR1 and CDR2: MNHNS, SASEGT. This CDR3 contains 12 residues. In DNA, the CDR3 is TGTGCCAGCAGTGGACGGTACACTGAAGCTTTCTTT. This translates into CASSGRYTEAFF.

This clonotype showed up just a few times. This chain connects TRBV19 to TRBJ2-7; 10 bases match TRBD1. The CDR3 runs to 15 residues. Germline trimming cut 5 bases from V and 7 bases from J; bases unmatched to any gene: 11. Germline V lookup: CDR1 LNHDA, CDR2 SQIVND (reference sequence). The CDR3 here is CASSPPRQGAGEQYF. CDR3 DNA sequence: TGTGCCAGTAGTCCCCCCAGACAGGGGGCAGGTGAGCAGTACTTC.

This clonotype occurred many times. The rearrangement links TRBV19 to TRBJ1-5; D might be TRBD1 (6 bases). Germline V gene data show CDR1 as LNHDA and CDR2 as SQIVND (reference sequence). This CDR3 has 14 residues. Trimming shortened V by 4 bases and J by 7 bases, and 14 bases separated the two germline ends. This CDR3 is CASSKQGLGQPQHF. The CDR3 bases are TGTGCCAGTAGTAAACAGGGATTGGGGCAGCCCCAGCATTTT.

This clonotype was detected ten times or more. Mismatch with germline at one junction end may stem from a read error. This rearrangement joins TRBV5-1 to TRBJ2-7; 9 positions agree with TRBD1. In germline, CDR1 is SGHRS, CDR2 YFSETQ. This CDR3 comprises 14 residues. CDR3 region: CASSLGDRVYEQYF. CDR3 in DNA: TGTGCCAGCAGCTTAGGGGACAGGGTCTACGAGCAGTACTTC.

Only a few counts were recorded for this clonotype. The rearrangement joins TRBV12-3 or TRBV12-4 to TRBJ1-1; D is uncertain. Between the trimmed V and J ends, which lost 6 bases and 0 bases, there was a span of 8 bases. The CDR3 is 13 amino acids. CDR3 region: CASRSRMNTEAFF. The CDR3 DNA follows: TGTGCCAGCAGGTCGAGGATGAACACTGAAGCTTTCTTT.

Ten or more counts support this clonotype. This chain links TRBV6-4 with TRBJ1-5; possibly TRBD1 for D (5 bases). Trimming shortened V by 8 bases and J by 1 base, and 21 bases separated the two germline ends. The CDR3 consists of 17 residues. Germline-derived CDR1 and CDR2 are MRHNA and SNTAGT. The CDR3: CASLEGVLEGSNQPQHF. DNA for the CDR3: TGTGCCAGCCTCGAAGGGGTCCTGGAGGGGAGCAATCAGCCCCAGCATTTT.

Ten or more counts support this clonotype. The V and J genes are TRBV11-2 and TRBJ1-1; TRBD1 might be the D (6 bases). Trimming removed 7 bases at V and 0 bases at J, with 15 bases between. The CDR3 sequence is 15 residues long. Germline CDR1 reads SGHAT; CDR2 reads FQNNGV. The CDR3 spells CASTIRGTMNTEAFF. Here the CDR3 DNA reads TGTGCCAGCACCATCAGGGGCACCATGAACACTGAAGCTTTCTTT. Drawing the rest from reference TRBV11-2 and TRBJ1-1, the complete variable domain is EAGVAQSPRYKIIEKRQSVAFWCNPISGHATLYWYQQILGQGPKLLIQFQNNGVVDDSQLPKDRFSAERLKGVDSTLKIQPAKLEDSAVYLCASTIRGTMNTEAFFGQGTRLTVV.

This clonotype showed up many times. This chain links TRBV20-1 with TRBJ2-7; D ambiguous. Germline CDR1 reads DFQATT; CDR2 reads SNEGSKA (reference sequence). This CDR3 contains 15 residues. V lost 3 bases, J lost 2 bases, and 17 bases lay in between. In DNA form, the CDR3 reads TGCAGTGCTAGCTCACGGACCAGGCACACCTACGAGCAGTACTTC. Protein product: CSASSRTRHTYEQYF.

This clonotype was counted ten times or more. The chain employs TRBV28 and TRBJ1-5; unclear D gene. Trimming left V 6 bases short and J 2 bases short, with 14 bases between. Germline V gives CDR1 MDHEN, CDR2 SYDVKM. The CDR3 loop spans 15 amino acids. CDR3 DNA: TGTGCCAGCAGCGTAGGGAGTATAGGCAATCAGCCCCAGCATTTT. Amino acids: CASSVGSIGNQPQHF.

This clonotype was detected ten times or more. This chain links TRBV6-5 with TRBJ2-5; D is possibly TRBD2 (6 bases). The V and J ends lost 0 bases and 4 bases respectively, with 12 bases between them. Per germline, CDR1 MNHEY and CDR2 SVGAGI. The CDR3 covers 15 residues. Here the CDR3 reads CASSYSFLGGETQYF. CDR3 nucleotides: TGTGCCAGCAGTTACTCGTTTCTGGGGGGAGAGACCCAGTACTTC.

The J gene is TRBJ1-2, the V gene TRBV9, with 11 bases matching TRBD1. This CDR3 comprises 15 residues. J lost 3 bases, V lost 4 bases, and 5 bases had no gene match. The germline gives CDR1 SGDLS, CDR2 YYNGEE. CDR3 region: CASSPMGQGDYGYTF. CDR3 coding DNA: TGTGCCAGCAGCCCAATGGGACAGGGGGACTATGGCTACACCTTC.

V usage is TRBV6-1 and J usage is TRBJ2-5, with 8 positions matching TRBD1. The trim removed 6 bases at V and 4 bases at J, leaving 10 bases unmatched. The CDR3 sequence is 15 residues long. The germline V gene has CDR1 MNHNS and CDR2 SASEGT. CDR3 loop: CASRRAGGIGETQYF. CDR3 coding DNA: TGTGCCAGCAGACGGGCAGGGGGCATTGGAGAGACCCAGTACTTC.

This clonotype showed up many times. This chain connects TRBV29-1 to TRBJ2-5; D is ambiguous. V dropped 4 bases and J dropped 5 bases, with 14 bases sitting between them. The CDR3 length is 13 residues. The germline V gene has CDR1 SQVTM and CDR2 ANQGSEA. CDR3 DNA sequence: TGCAGCGTTGCGGTTGTTCTGGGGGAGACCCAGTACTTC. Its protein is CSVAVVLGETQYF.

This clonotype came up many times. The V and J genes are TRBV4-1 and TRBJ1-1; D is ambiguous. From germline, CDR1 is MGHRA and CDR2 YSYEKL. Trimming removed 2 bases at V and 0 bases at J, with 10 bases between. The CDR3 runs to 15 residues. CDR3 loop: CASSQSHGMNTEAFF. In DNA form, the CDR3 reads TGCGCCAGCAGCCAATCTCACGGTATGAACACTGAAGCTTTCTTT.

This clonotype came up many times. This chain's CDR3 is CATSDRTGIEAFF. DNA of the CDR3: TGTGCCACCAGTGACCGGACAGGGATTGAAGCTTTCTTT. The chain joins TRBV24-1 to TRBJ1-1, with 8 bases that match TRBD1. V shed 4 bases, J shed 7 bases, and the junction held 4 bases outside the gene matches. CDR3 size: 13 residues. Germline loops: CDR1 KGHDR, CDR2 SFDVKD.